One and the same sample provided the 30 T cell receptor beta chains below, sequenced in a study of T cell responses to AZD1222 COVID-19 vaccine. Assay: immunoSEQ multiplex PCR; the TCRdb copy retains only in-frame clones and omits some. The table records around 79,000 clones, about 91% of them present only once. The material was peripheral blood, obtained on day 0 of AZD1222 vaccination. The receptors were gathered from an adult in good health.

CDR3 DNA sequence: TGTGCCAGCAGTTCAACTACCCCGGGACAGGGTCAGGCTTTCTTT. Encoded protein: CASSSTTPGQGQAFF. The rearrangement links TRBV6-5 to TRBJ1-1, with 9 positions matching TRBD1. The CDR3 consists of 15 residues. Germline CDR1 reads MNHEY; CDR2 reads SVGAGI. V dropped 4 bases and J dropped 11; count of bases not matched to a gene: 14.

The chain recombines TRBV27 with TRBJ1-5; no firm D call. Per germline, CDR1 MNHEY and CDR2 SMNVEV (reference sequence). Trimming removed 3 bases from V and 0 bases from J, with 18 bases in between. The CDR3 spans 18 residues. In DNA, the CDR3 is TGTGCCAGCAGTTTCCGATGGGAACTGGCTAGTAGCAATCAGCCCCAGCATTTT. It codes for CASSFRWELASSNQPQHF.

J is TRBJ1-2 and V is TRBV6-5; D possibly corresponds to TRBD1 (6 bases). The CDR3 spans 15 residues. V was pared by 6 bases and J by 1 base, with 15 bases between. Germline V gene lookup returns CDR1 MNHEY and CDR2 SVGAGI. CDR3 sequence (DNA): TGTGCCAGCAGCGAGGGGGGGGGCTTTAACTATGGCTACACCTTC. It encodes CASSEGGGFNYGYTF.

The chain couples TRBV18 to TRBJ1-2, with D tentatively TRBD1 (6 bases). The germline V gene has CDR1 KGHSH and CDR2 LQKENI. There are 15 residues in the CDR3. V was shortened by 3 bases and J by 4 bases, with 15 bases between the two germline ends. The CDR3 protein is CASSPGSTGFYGYTF. The DNA of the CDR3 is TGTGCCAGCTCACCGGGATCGACAGGATTCTATGGCTACACCTTC. Full variable domain (outside the CDR3, taken from reference TRBV18 and TRBJ1-2): NAGVMQNPRHLVRRRGQEARLRCSPMKGHSHVYWYRQLPEEGLKFMVYLQKENIIDESGMPKERFSAEFPKEGPSILRIQQVVRGDSAAYFCASSPGSTGFYGYTFGSGTRLTVV.

The rearrangement uses TRBV24-1 and TRBJ1-5, with a tentative D call TRBD1 (6 bases). From germline, CDR1 is KGHDR and CDR2 SFDVKD. CDR3 length: 14 residues. Trimming removed 9 bases from V and 0 bases from J, with 11 bases in between. In DNA form, the CDR3 reads TGTGCCACCGCCAACAGGGATAGCAATCAGCCCCAGCATTTT. Its translation: CATANRDSNQPQHF.

The V gene is TRBV15, the J gene TRBJ1-2, with unresolved D. Germline V gene lookup returns CDR1 LNHNV and CDR2 YYDKDF (reference sequence). The CDR3 is 12 residues long. Trimming cost V 5 bases and J 4 bases, with 8 bases left between them. DNA for the CDR3: TGTGCCACCAGCGTCTCCTTCTATGGCTACACCTTC. Its protein is CATSVSFYGYTF.

The chain has TRBV28 and TRBJ2-5; possibly TRBD2 for D (5 bases). Germline CDR1 MDHEN, CDR2 SYDVKM. V shed 8 bases and J shed 0 bases, with 13 bases lying between them. The CDR3 has 14 residues. The CDR3, as DNA: TGTGCCAGCTCGGACTCTAGGTACCAAGAGACCCAGTACTTC. Its translation is CASSDSRYQETQYF.

A note on this clone: Germline and junction disagree at one end, which may indicate a read error. V gene TRBV7-7 combines with J gene TRBJ2-7; 7 bases are a match to TRBD1. Germline lookup yields CDR1 SSHAT and CDR2 FNYEAQ (reference sequence). The CDR3 extends over 15 amino acids. CDR3 nucleotide sequence: TGTGCTAGCAGCCCCCGACAGGGAGATTCGTACGAGCAGTACTTC. Protein sequence: CASSPRQGDSYEQYF.

V is TRBV28 and J is TRBJ2-6; a weak D match, TRBD1 (5 bases). The CDR3 spans 16 residues. Germline V gene lookup returns CDR1 MDHEN and CDR2 SYDVKM. V lost 7 bases to trimming and J lost 0 bases, with 13 bases between them. The CDR3 coding sequence is TGTGCCAGCACCCTGAAGGGGCCCTCTGGGGCCAACGTCCTGACTTTC. Amino acids: CASTLKGPSGANVLTF.

This clone appeared once. The gene calls are TRBV18 and TRBJ1-6; D is undetermined. Germline V lookup: CDR1 KGHSH, CDR2 LQKENI. The CDR3 length is 14 residues. V shed 0 bases and J shed 7 bases, with 7 bases lying between them. CDR3 loop: CASSPPDTNSPLHF. CDR3 in DNA: TGTGCCAGCTCACCACCAGACACGAATTCACCCCTCCACTTT.

The rearrangement joins TRBV30 to TRBJ1-1; 9 bases fit TRBD1. Germline loops: CDR1 GTSNPN, CDR2 SVGIG (reference sequence). The CDR3 consists of 14 residues. The trim removed 5 bases at V and 10 bases at J, leaving 14 bases unmatched. The CDR3 reads CAWGSWDRESGAFF. For the CDR3, the DNA is TGTGCCTGGGGGTCTTGGGACAGGGAGTCTGGAGCTTTCTTT.

This clone showed up just a few times. The chain joins TRBV6-5 to TRBJ2-7; tentative D call: TRBD2 (6 bases). With 5 bases removed from V and 2 bases from J, the gap between germline ends came to 16 bases. From germline, CDR1 is MNHEY and CDR2 SVGAGI. The CDR3 totals 15 residues. DNA for the CDR3: TGTGCCAGCAGTCCCCGGGACTCCCATGCCTACGAGCAGTACTTC. Its translation is CASSPRDSHAYEQYF.

The rearrangement links TRBV5-1 to TRBJ2-2; D is ambiguous. In germline, CDR1 is SGHRS, CDR2 YFSETQ. This CDR3 is built from 16 residues. V lost 0 bases and J 0 bases, leaving 9 bases between the germline ends. The CDR3 here is CASSLVPTANTGELFF. In DNA form, the CDR3 reads TGCGCCAGCAGCTTGGTTCCAACGGCGAACACCGGGGAGCTGTTTTTT. Using reference TRBV5-1 and TRBJ2-2 for the parts outside the CDR3, the full variable domain is KAGVTQTPRYLIKTRGQQVTLSCSPISGHRSVSWYQQTPGQGLQFLFEYFSETQRNKGNFPGRFSGRQFSNSRSEMNVSTLELGDSALYLCASSLVPTANTGELFFGEGSRLTVL.

The chain couples TRBV27 to TRBJ2-7; D call uncertain. Deletions cut 3 bases from V and 0 bases from J, with 3 bases between. The CDR3 is 12 amino acids. Per the germline V gene, CDR1 is MNHEY and CDR2 is SMNVEV (reference sequence). The CDR3 nucleotides are TGTGCCAGCAGTTTCAACTCCTACGAGCAGTACTTC. Protein: CASSFNSYEQYF.

This chain joins TRBV15 and TRBJ2-5; 8 bases are a match to TRBD1. The CDR3 sequence is 15 residues long. V was pared by 5 bases and J by 1 base, with 6 bases of the junction left unmatched. Per germline, CDR1 LNHNV and CDR2 YYDKDF (reference sequence). CDR3 region: CATSGTTGVQETQYF. The CDR3 nucleotides are TGTGCCACCAGCGGGACGACAGGGGTCCAAGAGACCCAGTACTTC.

The genes are TRBV15 and TRBJ2-2; the D gene is possibly TRBD2 (5 bases). The CDR3 covers 13 residues. With 3 bases removed from V and 6 bases from J, the gap between germline ends came to 8 bases. Germline V CDR1 and CDR2: LNHNV, YYDKDF (reference sequence). Here the CDR3 reads CATSSLGAGELFF. DNA of the CDR3: TGTGCCACCAGCAGTTTGGGAGCCGGGGAGCTGTTTTTT.

This clone was picked up one time. The gene calls are TRBV18 and TRBJ2-5; D uncertain. Germline V lookup: CDR1 KGHSH, CDR2 LQKENI. The CDR3 covers 16 residues. V lost 0 bases, J lost 2 bases, and 13 bases lay in between. DNA for the CDR3: TGTGCCAGCTCACCACCGTTATCGGCCAAACAAGAGACCCAGTACTTC. It encodes CASSPPLSAKQETQYF.

V and J are TRBV11-2 and TRBJ2-1; 8 bases are a match to TRBD2. The CDR3 runs to 14 residues. The junction had 6 bases not matched to a gene; V was cut back by 1 base and J by 10 bases. Germline CDR1 is SGHAT and CDR2 is FQNNGV. This CDR3 reads CASSLVGTSGEQFF. In nucleotides, the CDR3 is TGTGCCAGCAGCTTAGTTGGGACTAGTGGCGAGCAGTTCTTC.

Only a few counts were recorded for this clone. The chain employs TRBV4-2 and TRBJ1-2; D may be TRBD1 (5 bases). V dropped 3 bases and J dropped 8 bases, with 22 bases sitting between them. The germline V gene encodes CDR1 LGHNA and CDR2 YNFKEQ. CDR3 length: 16 residues. CDR3 loop: CASSQGPASGLEGYTF. The CDR3, as DNA: TGTGCCAGCAGCCAGGGTCCAGCTTCAGGGCTAGAGGGCTACACCTTC.

This clone was seen once. The J gene is TRBJ2-7, the V gene TRBV5-1; 9 nucleotides match TRBD2. The CDR3 sequence is 14 residues long. Germline trimming cut 7 bases from V and 0 bases from J; bases unmatched to any gene: 5. Germline V CDR1 and CDR2: SGHRS, YFSETQ. In DNA, the CDR3 is TGCGCCAGCGGTAAGACTAGCGGCTCCTACGAGCAGTACTTC. Translation: CASGKTSGSYEQYF.

The V and J genes are TRBV19 and TRBJ1-6; TRBD1 matches 7 bases. After removal of 7 bases from V and 7 bases from J, the junction contained 4 bases not matched to a gene. Germline V gene lookup returns CDR1 LNHDA and CDR2 SQIVND (reference sequence). The CDR3 is made up of 13 amino acids. CDR3 bases: TGTGCCAGTAACGACAGGGTCAATTCACCCCTCCACTTT. It encodes CASNDRVNSPLHF.

This sequence joins TRBV7-8 and TRBJ2-5, with 9 bases matching TRBD1. Germline-derived CDR1 and CDR2 are SGHVS and FQNEAQ. CDR3 size: 16 residues. The trim removed 5 bases at V and 5 bases at J, leaving 12 bases unmatched. The CDR3 loop is CASSQVVTGGWETQYF. The CDR3 DNA sequence: TGTGCCAGCAGCCAGGTCGTTACAGGGGGCTGGGAGACCCAGTACTTC.

This clone was seen more than once but under ten times. This chain joins TRBV29-1 and TRBJ2-2; D is undetermined. The CDR3 has 13 residues. Germline-derived CDR1 and CDR2 are SQVTM and ANQGSEA. V was shortened by 6 bases and J by 7 bases, with 15 bases between the two germline ends. Here the CDR3 reads CSVVRKDRGELFF. CDR3 DNA sequence: TGCAGCGTCGTTCGAAAGGACCGCGGGGAGCTGTTTTTT.

The J gene is TRBJ2-7, the V gene TRBV30; TRBD1 might be the D (5 bases). The V and J ends lost 4 bases and 0 bases respectively, with 13 bases between them. The CDR3 contains 14 residues. Germline V gene sequence: CDR1 GTSNPN, CDR2 SVGIG (reference sequence). CDR3 region: CAWMGFTGSYEQYF. In DNA, the CDR3 is TGTGCCTGGATGGGTTTTACAGGCTCCTACGAGCAGTACTTC.

This chain connects TRBV24-1 to TRBJ2-2; the D gene is possibly TRBD1 (6 bases). CDR3 length: 15 amino acids. Trimming stripped 9 bases from V and 1 base from J, with 14 bases between. Per germline, CDR1 KGHDR and CDR2 SFDVKD. In DNA, the CDR3 is TGTGCCACCCCCGGCGGACAGTGGAACACCGGGGAGCTGTTTTTT. Protein product: CATPGGQWNTGELFF.

J is TRBJ2-1 and V is TRBV21-1; the listed D gene, TRBD2, was not tested against the DNA. TRBV21-1 is described as a pseudogene. This CDR3 has 15 residues. The CDR3 DNA is TGTGCCAGCAGCCTAGGACTAGCGGGATACAATGAGCAGTTCTTC. Translated: CASSLGLAGYNEQFF.

The chain recombines TRBV27 with TRBJ2-3, with TRBD2 matching 11 bases. Per germline, CDR1 MNHEY and CDR2 SMNVEV (reference sequence). The CDR3 runs 15 residues. V gave up 7 bases and J gave up 6 bases; unmatched junction bases: 9. In DNA form, the CDR3 reads TGTGCCAGCAATAGCGGGGGGGTGTCTAGGGATACGCAGTATTTT. As protein: CASNSGGVSRDTQYF.

The V gene is TRBV9, the J gene TRBJ1-1, with a weak D call TRBD1 (5 bases). The germline V gene encodes CDR1 SGDLS and CDR2 YYNGEE. The CDR3 contains 14 residues. The V gene lost 2 bases and the J gene lost 1 base, with 9 bases spanning the gap. The CDR3 nucleotides are TGTGCCAGCAGCGTGGACACCCGGAACACTGAAGCTTTCTTT. It yields the protein CASSVDTRNTEAFF.

Only one count was recorded for this clone. CDR3 in amino acids: CASSQVGFYNEQFF. As DNA, the CDR3 is TGTGCCAGCAGCCAAGTAGGGTTTTACAATGAGCAGTTCTTC. The chain has TRBV14 and TRBJ2-1; D is unresolved. The CDR3 has 14 residues. The germline CDR1 and CDR2 sequences are SGHDN and FVKESK. Between the trimmed V and J ends, which lost 1 base and 4 bases, there was a span of 8 bases.

The gene calls are TRBV7-2 and TRBJ2-2; D call uncertain. Per the germline V gene, CDR1 is SGHTA and CDR2 is FQGNSA. V lost 1 base to trimming and J lost 0 bases, with 6 bases between them. This CDR3 is 15 amino acids long. The CDR3 reads CASSLGNANTGELFF. CDR3 sequence (DNA): TGTGCCAGCAGCTTAGGCAACGCGAACACCGGGGAGCTGTTTTTT.